The clone carrying this TCR beta chain came up many times. The CDR3 end shows no conserved phenylalanine or tryptophan, and so a read error is likely. CDR3 length: 16 amino acids. Germline lookup yields CDR1 LNHDA and CDR2 SQIVND (reference sequence). V was clipped by 3 bases and J by 0 bases, with 12 bases between them. Molecular barcoded adaptors covering alpha/delta and beta/gamma chains were used on 400 ng RNA. TCRdb re-analysed the reads in MiXCR, keeping a single row per CDR3 protein. The table includes some 130,000 distinct CDR3 sequences, 10% to 15% detected once. These data are taken from a study of read filtering for tumor transcriptome and immune sequencing.

This TCR derives from a donor older than 35 with multiple myeloma. The chain has TRBV19 and TRBJ2-1, with D maybe TRBD2 (7 bases). What was sequenced was a population of CD138-negative cells sorted from bone marrow. The CDR3 DNA reads TGTGCCAGTAGTATGGCGGGGGCCACCTCCTACAATGAGCAGTTCTCC. This encodes CASSMAGATSYNEQFS.